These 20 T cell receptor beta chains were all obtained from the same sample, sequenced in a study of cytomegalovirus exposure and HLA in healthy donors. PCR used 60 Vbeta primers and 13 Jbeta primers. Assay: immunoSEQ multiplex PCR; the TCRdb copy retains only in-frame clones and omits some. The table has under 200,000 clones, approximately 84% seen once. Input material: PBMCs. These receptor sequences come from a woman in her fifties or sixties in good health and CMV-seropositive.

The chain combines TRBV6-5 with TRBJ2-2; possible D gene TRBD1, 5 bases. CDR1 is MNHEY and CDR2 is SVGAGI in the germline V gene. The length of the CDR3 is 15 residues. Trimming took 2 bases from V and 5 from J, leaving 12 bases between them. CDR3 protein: CASSYVQGVTGELFF. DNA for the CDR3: TGTGCCAGCAGTTACGTCCAGGGTGTAACCGGGGAGCTGTTTTTT.

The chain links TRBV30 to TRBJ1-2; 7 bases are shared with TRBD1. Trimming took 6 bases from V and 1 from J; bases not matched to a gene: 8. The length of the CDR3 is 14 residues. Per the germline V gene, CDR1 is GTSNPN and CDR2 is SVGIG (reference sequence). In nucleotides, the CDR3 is TGTGCCTGCAGCCGAGGGACAGTTAACTATGGCTACACCTTC. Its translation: CACSRGTVNYGYTF.

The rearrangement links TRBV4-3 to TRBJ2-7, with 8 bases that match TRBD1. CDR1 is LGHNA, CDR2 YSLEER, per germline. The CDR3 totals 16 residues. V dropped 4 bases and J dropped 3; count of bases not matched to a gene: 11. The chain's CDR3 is CASSPSSRQGNYEQYF. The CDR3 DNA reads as TGCGCCAGCAGCCCAAGCAGTCGACAGGGGAACTACGAGCAGTACTTC.

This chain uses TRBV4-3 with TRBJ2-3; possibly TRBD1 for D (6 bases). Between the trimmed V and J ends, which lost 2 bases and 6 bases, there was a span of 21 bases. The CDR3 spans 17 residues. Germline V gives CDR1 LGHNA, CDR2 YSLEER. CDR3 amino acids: CASSQSTSGDGRDTQYF. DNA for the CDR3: TGCGCCAGCAGCCAATCAACCTCAGGGGACGGACGTGATACGCAGTATTTT.

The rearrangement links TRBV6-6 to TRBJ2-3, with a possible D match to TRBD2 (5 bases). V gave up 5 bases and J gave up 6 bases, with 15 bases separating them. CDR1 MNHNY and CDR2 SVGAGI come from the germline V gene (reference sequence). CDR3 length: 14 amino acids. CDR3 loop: CASSNRAAGDTQYF. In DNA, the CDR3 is TGTGCCAGCAGTAACAGAGCGGCCGGGGATACGCAGTATTTT.

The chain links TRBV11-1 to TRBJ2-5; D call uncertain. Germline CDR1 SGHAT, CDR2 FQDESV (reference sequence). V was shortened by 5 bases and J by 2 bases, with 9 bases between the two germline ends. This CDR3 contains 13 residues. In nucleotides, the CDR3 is TGTGCCAGCAGCCTAAGAGGTCAAGAGACCCAGTACTTC. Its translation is CASSLRGQETQYF. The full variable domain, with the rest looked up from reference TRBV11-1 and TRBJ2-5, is EAEVAQSPRYKITEKSQAVAFWCDPISGHATLYWYRQILGQGPELLVQFQDESVVDDSQLPKDRFSAERLKGVDSTLKIQPAELGDSAMYLCASSLRGQETQYFGPGTRLLVL.

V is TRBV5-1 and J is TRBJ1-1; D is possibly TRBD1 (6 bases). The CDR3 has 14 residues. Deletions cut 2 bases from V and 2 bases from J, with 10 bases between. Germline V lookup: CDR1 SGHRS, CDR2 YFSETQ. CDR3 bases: TGCGCCAGCAGCTTCGGGGGGCTTAACACTGAAGCTTTCTTT. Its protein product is CASSFGGLNTEAFF.

This chain's CDR3 is CASNLVGGATQYF. The CDR3 DNA follows: TGTGCCAGCAACCTGGTGGGTGGGGCTACGCAGTATTTT. The rearrangement uses TRBV5-4 and TRBJ2-3, with a tentative D call TRBD1 (5 bases). V lost 6 bases and J 8 bases, leaving 16 bases between the germline ends. In germline, CDR1 is SGHNT, CDR2 YYREEE (reference sequence). The CDR3 totals 13 residues. The full variable domain, rest sourced from reference TRBV5-4 and TRBJ2-3, is ETGVTQSPTHLIKTRGQQVTLRCSSQSGHNTVSWYQQALGQGPQFIFQYYREEENGRGNFPPRFSGLQFPNYSSELNVNALELDDSALYLCASNLVGGATQYFGPGTRLTVL.

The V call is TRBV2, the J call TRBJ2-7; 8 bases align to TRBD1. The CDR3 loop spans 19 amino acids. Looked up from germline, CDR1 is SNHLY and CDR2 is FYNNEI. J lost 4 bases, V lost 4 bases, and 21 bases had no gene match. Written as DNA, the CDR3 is TGTGCCAGCAGTGTCGGTCCGTGGGACAGGTCCTGGGGAATATACGAGCAGTACTTC. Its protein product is CASSVGPWDRSWGIYEQYF.

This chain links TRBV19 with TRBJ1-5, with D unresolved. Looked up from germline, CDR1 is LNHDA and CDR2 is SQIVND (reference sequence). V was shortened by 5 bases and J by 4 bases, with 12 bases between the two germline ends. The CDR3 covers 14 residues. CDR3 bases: TGTGCCAGTAGTCCCTATGAACGAAATCAGCCCCAGCATTTT. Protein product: CASSPYERNQPQHF.

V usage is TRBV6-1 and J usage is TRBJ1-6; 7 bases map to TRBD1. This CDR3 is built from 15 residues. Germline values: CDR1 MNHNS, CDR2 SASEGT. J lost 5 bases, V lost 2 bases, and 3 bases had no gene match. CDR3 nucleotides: TGTGCCAGCAGTGAATTGGGACAGAATAATTCACCCCTCCACTTT. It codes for CASSELGQNNSPLHF.

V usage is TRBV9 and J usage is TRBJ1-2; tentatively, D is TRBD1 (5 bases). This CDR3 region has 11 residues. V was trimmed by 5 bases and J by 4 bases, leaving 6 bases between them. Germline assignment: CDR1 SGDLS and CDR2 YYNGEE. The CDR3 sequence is CASSRGYGYTF. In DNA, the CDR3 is TGTGCCAGCAGTAGGGGCTATGGCTACACCTTC.

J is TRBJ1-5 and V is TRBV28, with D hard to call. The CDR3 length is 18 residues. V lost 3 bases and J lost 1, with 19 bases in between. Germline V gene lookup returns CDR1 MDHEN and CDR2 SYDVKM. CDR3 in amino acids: CASSFPHSVAQSNQPQHF. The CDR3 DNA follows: TGTGCCAGCAGTTTCCCACACTCAGTGGCACAGAGCAATCAGCCCCAGCATTTT.

The CDR3 sequence: CASSQTGTNTGELFF. CDR3 nucleotides: TGTGCCAGCTCGCAGACAGGGACGAACACCGGGGAGCTGTTTTTT. J is TRBJ2-2 and V is TRBV18; TRBD1 matches 7 bases. The CDR3 totals 15 residues. The germline gives CDR1 KGHSH, CDR2 LQKENI. J was trimmed by 0 bases and V by 6 bases; bases with no gene match: 4.

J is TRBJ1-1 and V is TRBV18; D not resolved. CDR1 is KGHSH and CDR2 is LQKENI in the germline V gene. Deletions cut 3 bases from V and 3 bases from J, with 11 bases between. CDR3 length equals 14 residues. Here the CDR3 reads CASSPASGYTEAFF. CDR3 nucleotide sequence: TGTGCCAGCTCACCCGCTTCAGGATACACTGAAGCTTTCTTT.

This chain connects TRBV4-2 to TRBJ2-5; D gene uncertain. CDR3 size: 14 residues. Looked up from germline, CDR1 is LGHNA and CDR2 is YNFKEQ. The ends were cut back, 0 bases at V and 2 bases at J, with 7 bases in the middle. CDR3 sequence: CASSQEWRQETQYF. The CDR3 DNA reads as TGTGCCAGCAGCCAAGAATGGCGGCAAGAGACCCAGTACTTC.

The CDR3 DNA follows: TGTGCCTGGAGGGGATTTGCAGCGGGGCGGTACAATGAGCAGTTCTTC. It specifies CAWRGFAAGRYNEQFF. V is TRBV30 and J is TRBJ2-1; TRBD2 matches at 7 bases. The CDR3 extends over 16 amino acids. Trimming at V came to 3 bases and at J to 4 bases, leaving 12 bases not matched to a gene. CDR1 is GTSNPN, CDR2 SVGIG, per germline (reference sequence). The variable domain in full, completed from reference TRBV30 and TRBJ2-1, reads SQTIHQWPATLVQPVGSPLSLECTVEGTSNPNLYWYRQAAGRGLQLLFYSVGIGQISSEVPQNLSASRPQDRQFILSSKKLLLSDSGFYLCAWRGFAAGRYNEQFFGPGTRLTVL.

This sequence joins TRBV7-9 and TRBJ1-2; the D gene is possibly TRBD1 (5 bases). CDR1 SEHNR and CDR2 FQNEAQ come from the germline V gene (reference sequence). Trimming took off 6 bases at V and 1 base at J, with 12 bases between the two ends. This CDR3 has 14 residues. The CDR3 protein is CASSQSGHNYGYTF. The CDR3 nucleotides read TGTGCCAGCAGTCAATCAGGGCATAACTATGGCTACACCTTC. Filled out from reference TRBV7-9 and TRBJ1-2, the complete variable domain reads DTGVSQNPRHKITKRGQNVTFRCDPISEHNRLYWYRQTLGQGPEFLTYFQNEAQLEKSRLLSDRFSAERPKGSFSTLEIQRTEQGDSAMYLCASSQSGHNYGYTFGSGTRLTVV.

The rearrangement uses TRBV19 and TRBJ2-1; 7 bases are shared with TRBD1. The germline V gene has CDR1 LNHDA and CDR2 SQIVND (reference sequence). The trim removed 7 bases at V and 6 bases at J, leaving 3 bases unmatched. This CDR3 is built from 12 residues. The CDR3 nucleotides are TGTGCCAGTAAGGGACAGATCAATGAGCAGTTCTTC. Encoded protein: CASKGQINEQFF. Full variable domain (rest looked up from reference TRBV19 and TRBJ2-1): DGGITQSPKYLFRKEGQNVTLSCEQNLNHDAMYWYRQDPGQGLRLIYYSQIVNDFQKGDIAEGYSVSREKKESFPLTVTSAQKNPTAFYLCASKGQINEQFFGPGTRLTVL.

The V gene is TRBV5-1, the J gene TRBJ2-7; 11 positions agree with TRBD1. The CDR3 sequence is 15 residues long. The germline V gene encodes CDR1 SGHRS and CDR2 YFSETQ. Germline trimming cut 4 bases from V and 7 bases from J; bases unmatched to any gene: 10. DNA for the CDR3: TGCGCCAGCAGCGGGGGGACAGGGGGATCCGCAGAGCAGTACTTC. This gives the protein CASSGGTGGSAEQYF.